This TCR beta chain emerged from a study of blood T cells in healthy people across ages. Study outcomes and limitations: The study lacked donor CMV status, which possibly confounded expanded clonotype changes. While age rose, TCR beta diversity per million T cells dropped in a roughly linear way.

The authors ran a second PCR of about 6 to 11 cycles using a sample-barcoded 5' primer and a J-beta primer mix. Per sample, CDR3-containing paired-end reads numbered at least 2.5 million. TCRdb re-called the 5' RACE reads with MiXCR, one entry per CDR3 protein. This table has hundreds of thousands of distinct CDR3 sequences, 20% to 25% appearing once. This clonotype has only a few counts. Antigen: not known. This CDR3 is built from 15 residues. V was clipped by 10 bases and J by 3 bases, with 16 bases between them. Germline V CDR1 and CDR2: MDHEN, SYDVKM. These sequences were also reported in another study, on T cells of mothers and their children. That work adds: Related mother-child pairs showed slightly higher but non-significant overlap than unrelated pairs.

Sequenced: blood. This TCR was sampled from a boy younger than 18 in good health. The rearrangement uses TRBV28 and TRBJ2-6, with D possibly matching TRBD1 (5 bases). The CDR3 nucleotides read TGTGCCACCCACCACCCAGGGCTTGGGGCCAACGTCCTGACTTTC. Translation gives CATHHPGLGANVLTF. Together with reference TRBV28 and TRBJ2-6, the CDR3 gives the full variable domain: DVKVTQSSRYLVKRTGEKVFLECVQDMDHENMFWYRQDPGLGLRLIYFSYDVKMKEKGDIPEGYSVSREKKERFSLILESASTNQTSMYLCATHHPGLGANVLTFGAGSRLTVL.